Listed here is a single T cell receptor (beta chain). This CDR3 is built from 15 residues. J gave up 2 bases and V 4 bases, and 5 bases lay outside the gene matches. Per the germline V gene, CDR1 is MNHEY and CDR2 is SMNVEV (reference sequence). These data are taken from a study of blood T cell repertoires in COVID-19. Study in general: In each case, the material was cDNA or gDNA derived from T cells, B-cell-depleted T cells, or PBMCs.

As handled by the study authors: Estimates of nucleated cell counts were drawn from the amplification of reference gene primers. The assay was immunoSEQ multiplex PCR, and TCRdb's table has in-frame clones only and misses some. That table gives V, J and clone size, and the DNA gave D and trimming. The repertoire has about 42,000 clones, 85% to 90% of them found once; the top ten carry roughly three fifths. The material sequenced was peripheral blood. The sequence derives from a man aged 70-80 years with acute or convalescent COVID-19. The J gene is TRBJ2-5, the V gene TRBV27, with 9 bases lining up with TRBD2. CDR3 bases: TGTGCCAGCAGTTCCCTAGCGGGAAGGCAAGAGACCCAGTACTTC. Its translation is CASSSLAGRQETQYF.